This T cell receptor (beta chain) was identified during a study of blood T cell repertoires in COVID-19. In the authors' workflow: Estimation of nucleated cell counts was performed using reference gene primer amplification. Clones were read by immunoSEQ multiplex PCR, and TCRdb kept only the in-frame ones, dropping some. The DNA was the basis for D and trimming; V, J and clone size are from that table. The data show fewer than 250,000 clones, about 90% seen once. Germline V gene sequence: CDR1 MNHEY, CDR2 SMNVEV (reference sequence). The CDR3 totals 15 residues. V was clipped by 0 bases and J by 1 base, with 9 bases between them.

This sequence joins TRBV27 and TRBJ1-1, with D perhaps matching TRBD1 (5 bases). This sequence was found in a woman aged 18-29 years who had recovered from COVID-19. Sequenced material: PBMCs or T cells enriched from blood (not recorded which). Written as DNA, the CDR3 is TGTGCCAGCAGTTTATCGACCGGGGGGAACACTGAAGCTTTCTTT. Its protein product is CASSLSTGGNTEAFF.